Listed below are T cell receptor beta chains from one sample, sequenced in a study of T cells in Graves' hyperthyroidism and ophthalmopathy. TCRdb analysed the multiplex PCR reads with MiXCR anew, one entry per CDR3 protein. The table lists approximately 640,000 distinct CDR3 sequences, about 16% of them singletons. Sequenced: blood. The receptors here all came from a woman aged 30 to 39 with Graves' hyperthyroidism. CDR3s include the opening cysteine and the closing phenylalanine or tryptophan. A D gene is named only where the DNA matches it firmly. Expanded clones get a size class; other rows say once, few or many, or leave the size out.

TRBJ1-2 | TRBV6-6 | - | - | TGTGCCAGCAGTTACGGAGGGGGATTCGGCTCCTATGGCTACACCTTC | CASSYGGGFGSYGYTF
TRBJ1-2 | TRBV6-2/TRBV6-3 | - | few | TGTGCCAGCAGTTACAAGAAATATGGCTACACCTTC | CASSYKKYGYTF
TRBJ2-1 | TRBV5-1 | - | - | TGCGCCAGCAGCTCGGGTCCTACTGAGCAGTTCTTC | CASSSGPTEQFF
TRBJ2-1 | TRBV2 | TRBD2 | many | TGTGCCAGCAGTGAATTGGCGGGAGGGCCCTACAATGAGCAGTTCTTC | CASSELAGGPYNEQFF
TRBJ1-2 | TRBV20-1 | TRBD1 | many | TGCAGTGCTCATACAACAGGGGATGGCTACACCTTC | CSAHTTGDGYTF
TRBJ2-7 | TRBV20-1 | - | many | TGCAGTGCAACCCTAGCTGGAGCTCACCAGCAGTACTTC | CSATLAGAHQQYF
TRBJ2-1 | TRBV13 | - | few | TGTGCCAGCAGCCCTCGGAGGGCCGGGAGATACAATGAGCAGTTCTTC | CASSPRRAGRYNEQFF
TRBJ2-5 | TRBV11-2 | TRBD1 | - | TGTGCCAGCAGTTTTTCCGGGACAGGGGGAGAGACCCAGTACTTC | CASSFSGTGGETQYF
TRBJ1-3 | TRBV3-1 | - | - | TGTGCCAGCAGGGACAGCTCTGGAAACACCATATATTTT | CASRDSSGNTIYF
TRBJ1-2 | TRBV2 | - | few | TGTGCCAGCAGTTCCTCGTGGGCAGAAGTACCGAACTATGGCTACACCTTC | CASSSSWAEVPNYGYTF
TRBJ2-7 | TRBV6-2/TRBV6-3 | - | many | TGTGCCAGCAGTTCGAGGGAGACTAGGGGGTGGTACGAGCAGTACTTC | CASSSRETRGWYEQYF
TRBJ2-1 | TRBV2 | - | few | TGTGCCAGCAGGGCGACTAGTAGTGAGCAGTTCTTC | CASRATSSEQFF
TRBJ1-1 | TRBV24-1 | TRBD1 | few | TGTGCCACCAAAGAGGGACAGGAAGCTTTCTTT | CATKEGQEAFF
TRBJ2-1 | TRBV2 | - | many | TGTGCCAGCAACGAACGCCACTACAATGAGCAGTTCTTC | CASNERHYNEQFF
TRBJ2-7 | TRBV7-3 | - | many | TGTGCCAGCAGCTTACTTCCGAACTACGAGCAGTACTTC | CASSLLPNYEQYF
TRBJ2-1 | TRBV7-2 | - | - | TGTGCCAGCAGCTTTGGTTCCGTACAGTTCTTC | CASSFGSVQFF
TRBJ2-3 | TRBV7-2 | TRBD1 | many | TGTGCCAGCAGCCCGCCGGGACAGGGAAGAGATACGCAGTATTTT | CASSPPGQGRDTQYF
TRBJ2-1 | TRBV14 | TRBD2 | many | TGTGCCAGCAGCCAAGTTTACGGGGGCGGGAGGGTGTTCTTC | CASSQVYGGGRVFF
TRBJ1-1 | TRBV6-1 | - | many | TGTGCCAGTTGTTGGGGCGCGAACACTGAAGCTTTCTTT | CASCWGANTEAFF
TRBJ2-1 | TRBV12-5 | - | many | TGTGCTACGTTGGACAAAGTTATTGTGTCCGGCTCCTACAATGAGCAGTTCTTC | CATLDKVIVSGSYNEQFF
TRBJ1-2 | TRBV3-1 | - | many | TGTGCCAGCAGCCAAGCAACCACAGTCTTCTATGGCTACACCTTC | CASSQATTVFYGYTF
TRBJ2-1 | TRBV20-1 | - | many | TGCAGTGCTAGAGATCGTGGTAATCCCTACAATGAGCAGTTCTTC | CSARDRGNPYNEQFF
TRBJ2-7 | TRBV2 | TRBD1 | once | TGTGCCAGCAGGCAGGGGGTGACCTTCTACGAGCAGTACTTC | CASRQGVTFYEQYF
TRBJ2-1 | TRBV6-4 | - | - | TGTGCCAGCAGTGAGGAACCATCCTCCTACAATGAGCAGTTCTTC | CASSEEPSSYNEQFF
TRBJ2-1 | TRBV4-1 | TRBD2 | - | TGCGCCAGCAGCCAACAAAGCGGGAGGGCCTTCAATGAGCAGTTCTTC | CASSQQSGRAFNEQFF
TRBJ1-4 | TRBV6-1 | - | - | TGTGCCAGCAGCCCACAGGGCTGGGGTGAAAAACTGTTTTTT | CASSPQGWGEKLFF
TRBJ2-7 | TRBV6-1 | - | many | TGTGCCAGCAGTTATAGTAGGGGGGGGGTCTCCTACGAGCAGTACTTC | CASSYSRGGVSYEQYF
TRBJ2-5 | TRBV4-1 | - | - | TGCGCCAGCAGCCAAGGATCCTTCCAAGAGACCCAGTACTTC | CASSQGSFQETQYF
TRBJ2-1 | TRBV3-1 | - | many | TGTGCCAGCAGCCAAGATATGGGACATGAGCAGTTCTTC | CASSQDMGHEQFF
TRBJ2-1 | TRBV20-1 | TRBD1 | many | TGCAGTGCCACAACAGGGGGCTCGGACGATGAGCAGTTCTTC | CSATTGGSDDEQFF
TRBJ2-5 | TRBV19 | - | few | TGTGCCAGTAGTATGGATCGGGAGACCCAGTACTTC | CASSMDRETQYF
TRBJ2-5 | TRBV12-3/TRBV12-4 | - | many | TGTGCCAGCAGTGGCCGGGAGACCCAGTACTTC | CASSGRETQYF
TRBJ1-5 | TRBV2 | - | many | TGTGCCAGCACGGGGGGCTTCAATCAGCCCCAGCATTTT | CASTGGFNQPQHF
TRBJ1-2 | TRBV7-2 | - | - | TGTGCCAGCAGCACTCCGACAGGATCGGCTTATGGCTACACCTTC | CASSTPTGSAYGYTF
TRBJ1-5 | TRBV2 | - | - | TGTGCCAGCAGTGAGAGGCGAACGATAGCGACCAATCAGCCCCAGCATTTT | CASSERRTIATNQPQHF
TRBJ2-1 | TRBV5-1 | TRBD2 | many | TGCGCCAGCAGCTGGGGACTAGCGAGTTCTAATGAGCAGTTCTTC | CASSWGLASSNEQFF
TRBJ2-2 | TRBV4-3 | - | - | TGCGCCAGCAGCGCGTACACGAAAGGAACCGGGGAGCTGTTTTTT | CASSAYTKGTGELFF
TRBJ2-1 | TRBV12-3/TRBV12-4 | TRBD2 | - | TGTGCCAGCAGTTCGGGGGGGACTTTCAATGAGCAGTTCTTC | CASSSGGTFNEQFF
TRBJ1-5 | TRBV11-3 | - | - | TGTGCCGTTTCGACTGACACTTTTCATCAGCCCCAGCATTTT | CAVSTDTFHQPQHF
TRBJ2-1 | TRBV20-1 | TRBD2 | many | TGCAGTGCTCCCGGATCCTTAGCGGGGGGGATCGATGAGCAGTTCTTC | CSAPGSLAGGIDEQFF
TRBJ2-1 | TRBV18 | TRBD1 | - | TGTGCCAGCTCCCCAGGACAGGGTAGCGACAATGAGCAGTTCTTC | CASSPGQGSDNEQFF
TRBJ2-7 | TRBV3-1 | TRBD2 | few | TGTGCCAGCAGCCAACCGGGACTAGCGGGAGAAGACGAGCAGTACTTC | CASSQPGLAGEDEQYF
TRBJ2-3 | TRBV12-3/TRBV12-4 | - | many | TGTGCCAGCAGTTTTTGGCGGGCTAGCACAGATACGCAGTATTTT | CASSFWRASTDTQYF